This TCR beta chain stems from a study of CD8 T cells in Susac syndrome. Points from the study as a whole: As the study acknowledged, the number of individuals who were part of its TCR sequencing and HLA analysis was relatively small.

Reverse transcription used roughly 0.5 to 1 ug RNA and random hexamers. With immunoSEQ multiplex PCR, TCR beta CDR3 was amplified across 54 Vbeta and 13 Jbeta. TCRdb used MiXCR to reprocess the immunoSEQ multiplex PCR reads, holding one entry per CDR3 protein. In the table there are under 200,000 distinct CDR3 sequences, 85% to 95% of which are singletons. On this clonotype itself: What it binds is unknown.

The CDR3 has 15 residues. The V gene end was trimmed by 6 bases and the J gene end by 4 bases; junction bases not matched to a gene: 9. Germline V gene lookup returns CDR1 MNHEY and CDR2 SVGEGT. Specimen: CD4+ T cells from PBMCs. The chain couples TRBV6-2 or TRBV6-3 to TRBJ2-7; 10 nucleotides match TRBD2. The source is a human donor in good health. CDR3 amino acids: CASSDASGSLYEQYV. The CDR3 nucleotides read TGTGCCAGCAGCGACGCTAGCGGGAGTTTATACGAGCAGTACGTC.